These T cell receptor beta chains were read from a single sample in a study of beta chain features in type 1 diabetes. The method was immunoSEQ multiplex PCR; TCRdb's version includes in-frame clones alone and lacks a portion of them. Among a few hundred thousand clones listed, roughly 13% were seen once. The sample taken for sequencing was naive CD4+ T cells from blood. The source is a man aged 25 to 40 with type 1 diabetes. CDR3s include the opening cysteine and the closing phenylalanine or tryptophan. The order of the fields is V gene, clone size, J gene, D gene, CDR3 protein, CDR3 DNA. A D gene is named only where the DNA matches it firmly. Part of the rows lack a size; the others show once, few, many or a class for expanded clones.

TRBV7-3	few	TRBJ2-1	NA	CASSALATESYNEQFF	TGTGCCAGCAGCGCACTTGCTACTGAGTCCTACAATGAGCAGTTCTTC
TRBV9	few	TRBJ2-7	NA	CASSPSERGYEQYF	TGTGCCAGCAGTCCATCAGAGAGGGGGTACGAGCAGTACTTC
TRBV7-2	few	TRBJ1-2	NA	CASSLKGGDINYGYTF	TGTGCCAGCAGCTTAAAGGGAGGAGACATTAACTATGGCTACACCTTC
TRBV5-1	few	TRBJ2-1	TRBD2	CASSLRDYLDEQFF	TGCGCCAGCAGCCTCCGGGACTACCTGGATGAGCAGTTCTTC
TRBV28	NA	TRBJ2-7	NA	CASSGPAALVSYEQYF	TGTGCCAGCAGTGGTCCGGCAGCGCTTGTTTCCTACGAGCAGTACTTC
TRBV4-2	NA	TRBJ2-2	TRBD2	CASSLEAGGGYTGELFF	TGTGCCAGCAGCCTCGAAGCGGGAGGGGGGTACACCGGGGAGCTGTTTTTT
TRBV7-2	few	TRBJ2-7	TRBD1	CASSLGQGGYEQYF	TGTGCCAGCAGCTTAGGACAGGGGGGCTACGAGCAGTACTTC
TRBV9	NA	TRBJ2-3	NA	CASSVGVGLASTDTQYF	TGTGCCAGCAGCGTAGGCGTAGGGCTAGCAAGCACAGATACGCAGTATTTT
TRBV7-3	few	TRBJ2-1	NA	CASSLSGVRGNEQFF	TGTGCCAGCAGCTTATCAGGTGTACGGGGAAATGAGCAGTTCTTC
TRBV6-5	few	TRBJ1-1	NA	CASSYSNRRNTEAFF	TGTGCCAGCAGTTACTCGAACAGGAGGAACACTGAAGCTTTCTTT
TRBV18	NA	TRBJ2-6	TRBD1	CASSPIDRGLNVLTF	TGTGCCAGCTCACCAATAGACAGGGGGCTGAACGTCCTGACTTTC
TRBV18	NA	TRBJ2-2	NA	CASSPPPGELFF	TGTGCCAGCTCACCACCCCCAGGGGAGCTGTTTTTT
TRBV28	NA	TRBJ2-4	NA	CASSPSGSQNIQYF	TGTGCCAGCAGTCCCAGTGGGAGTCAAAACATTCAGTACTTC
TRBV19	few	TRBJ2-7	TRBD1	CASSNRDSYEQYF	TGTGCCAGTAGCAACCGGGACAGCTACGAGCAGTACTTC
TRBV28	few	TRBJ2-1	TRBD1	CASSPGTENEQFF	TGTGCCAGCAGTCCCGGGACAGAGAATGAGCAGTTCTTC
TRBV23-1	few	TRBJ2-2	TRBD1	CASSQPGQGNTGELFF	TGCGCCAGCAGTCAGCCGGGACAGGGCAACACCGGGGAGCTGTTTTTT
TRBV25-1	NA	TRBJ2-3	NA	CASAGITDTQYF	TGTGCCAGCGCAGGGATCACAGATACGCAGTATTTT
TRBV15	NA	TRBJ2-7	NA	CATSISGRPYEQYF	TGTGCCACCAGCATCAGCGGAAGGCCCTACGAGCAGTACTTC
TRBV19	NA	TRBJ1-1	NA	CASSRQNLNTEAFF	TGTGCCAGTAGTCGACAGAACCTGAACACTGAAGCTTTCTTT
TRBV7-9	NA	TRBJ2-7	TRBD2	CASSSQGLADYEQYF	TGTGCCAGCAGCTCCCAGGGACTAGCGGACTACGAGCAGTACTTC
TRBV30	NA	TRBJ1-2	NA	CAWSVNSYGYTF	TGTGCCTGGAGTGTAAATTCTTATGGCTACACCTTC
TRBV29-1	few	TRBJ1-1	NA	CSVYFAPRNTEAFF	TGCAGCGTCTACTTTGCCCCGAGGAACACTGAAGCTTTCTTT
TRBV5-4	NA	TRBJ2-1	TRBD2	CASRGGTSGINEQFF	TGTGCCAGCAGGGGTGGGACTAGCGGTATTAATGAGCAGTTCTTC
TRBV7-3	once	TRBJ2-5	TRBD2	CASSLRSGGETQYF	TGTGCCAGCAGCTTACGGAGCGGGGGGGAGACCCAGTACTTC
TRBV2	few	TRBJ2-7	TRBD1	CASSLGTGFRYEQYF	TGTGCCAGCAGCCTCGGGACAGGGTTTCGCTACGAGCAGTACTTC
TRBV30	NA	TRBJ2-5	TRBD1	CAWTGGETQYF	TGTGCCTGGACAGGGGGAGAGACCCAGTACTTC
TRBV9	once	TRBJ1-2	TRBD1	CASSPGQGNYGYTF	TGTGCCAGCAGCCCTGGACAGGGGAACTATGGCTACACCTTC
TRBV9	NA	TRBJ2-1	TRBD2	CASSSPGLVKQFF	TGTGCCAGCAGCTCCCCGGGACTAGTAAAGCAGTTCTTC
TRBV11-2	few	TRBJ2-2	NA	CASSLDSRADTGELFF	TGTGCCAGCAGCTTAGATAGCAGGGCGGACACCGGGGAGCTGTTTTTT
TRBV28	NA	TRBJ1-2	NA	CASSWTSLYGYTF	TGTGCCAGCAGTTGGACAAGTCTCTATGGCTACACCTTC
TRBV5-1	few	TRBJ1-5	NA	CASSLRGNQPQHF	TGCGCCAGCAGCTTGAGGGGGAACCAGCCCCAGCATTTT
TRBV13	NA	TRBJ2-7	TRBD2	CASSPRPGTSGDSYEQYF	TGTGCCAGCAGCCCCCGTCCCGGGACTAGCGGAGACTCCTACGAGCAGTACTTC
TRBV14	few	TRBJ2-1	NA	CASSQDLGFSYNEQFF	TGTGCCAGCAGCCAAGATCTCGGTTTCTCCTACAATGAGCAGTTCTTC
TRBV28	NA	TRBJ2-2	NA	CASSGVAGAGTGELFF	TGTGCCAGCAGTGGGGTGGCGGGGGCGGGAACCGGGGAGCTGTTTTTT
TRBV18	few	TRBJ2-7	TRBD1	CASSLTGGSHEQYF	TGTGCCAGCTCACTGACAGGGGGATCCCACGAGCAGTACTTC
TRBV27	NA	TRBJ2-5	NA	CASSLRGGTQYF	TGTGCCAGCAGTTTAAGGGGGGGTACCCAGTACTTC
TRBV6-6	NA	TRBJ2-5	NA	CASSSGGETQYF	TGTGCCAGCAGTAGTGGGGGGGAGACCCAGTACTTC
TRBV4-1	NA	TRBJ2-1	NA	CASSQARESHFNNEQFF	TGCGCCAGCAGCCAAGCACGGGAGTCCCATTTTAACAATGAGCAGTTCTTC
TRBV2	NA	TRBJ1-2	NA	CASSVVLQGNYGYTF	TGTGCCAGCAGTGTGGTCTTACAGGGTAACTATGGCTACACCTTC
TRBV18	NA	TRBJ2-7	NA	CASSPSGTSITYEQYF	TGTGCCAGCTCACCCTCGGGGACATCTATTACCTACGAGCAGTACTTC
TRBV14	few	TRBJ2-1	NA	CASSRGLFSSYNEQFF	TGTGCCAGCAGCCGAGGACTATTCAGCTCCTACAATGAGCAGTTCTTC
TRBV6-6	NA	TRBJ1-2	NA	CASSRGQPVFYGYTF	TGTGCCAGCAGTCGCGGACAGCCCGTATTTTATGGCTACACCTTC
TRBV9	NA	TRBJ2-3	NA	CASSPRISPDTQYF	TGTGCCAGCAGCCCGCGGATTTCGCCAGATACGCAGTATTTT
TRBV21-1	NA	TRBJ2-5	NA	CASSKADLASKTQYF	TGTGCCAGCAGCAAAGCTGACCTAGCGTCGAAGACCCAGTACTTC
TRBV19	NA	TRBJ2-4	TRBD2	CASTPGTSGIAKNIQYF	TGTGCCAGTACCCCAGGGACTAGCGGAATAGCCAAAAACATTCAGTACTTC
TRBV2	once	TRBJ2-7	NA	CASSVSLVGAEQYF	TGTGCCAGCAGTGTATCGCTAGTTGGTGCCGAGCAGTACTTC
TRBV18	few	TRBJ2-5	NA	CASSPPSQGGQETQYF	TGTGCCAGCTCACCACCGAGCCAGGGTGGCCAAGAGACCCAGTACTTC
TRBV18	few	TRBJ2-1	NA	CASRGIAAPYNEQFF	TGTGCCAGCCGGGGGATAGCGGCCCCCTACAATGAGCAGTTCTTC
TRBV19	few	TRBJ2-1	TRBD2	CASTTSAYNEQFF	TGTGCCAGTACTACTAGCGCTTACAATGAGCAGTTCTTC
TRBV9	few	TRBJ2-1	NA	CASSPQTSSYNEQFF	TGTGCCAGCAGCCCCCAGACTAGCTCCTACAATGAGCAGTTCTTC
TRBV9	few	TRBJ2-3	TRBD2	CASSAIAGGTDTQYF	TGTGCCAGCAGCGCAATAGCGGGAGGAACAGATACGCAGTATTTT
TRBV5-4	few	TRBJ2-3	TRBD2	CASSPGLGVSDTQYF	TGTGCCAGCAGTCCTGGACTAGGAGTCTCAGATACGCAGTATTTT
TRBV27	few	TRBJ2-3	TRBD2	CASSSHSSGKRNTQYF	TGTGCCAGCAGTTCGCATTCTAGCGGGAAAAGGAATACGCAGTATTTT
TRBV6-1	NA	TRBJ2-5	TRBD2	CASTITTSGRDTQYF	TGTGCCAGCACCATCACGACTAGCGGGAGGGACACCCAGTACTTC
TRBV18	few	TRBJ2-1	NA	CASSLESEQFF	TGTGCCAGCTCATTGGAGAGTGAGCAGTTCTTC